This T cell receptor (beta chain) was captured in a study of T cells after yellow fever vaccination. Germline CDR1 is SGDLS and CDR2 is YYNGEE. This CDR3 region has 17 residues. V gave up 2 bases and J gave up 6 bases, with 24 bases separating them. TCRdb re-called the 5' RACE reads with MiXCR, one entry per CDR3 protein. Of hundreds of thousands of distinct CDR3 sequences listed, 18% are singletons. This chain links TRBV9 with TRBJ2-7; the D gene is possibly TRBD1 (6 bases). The material sequenced was PBMCs, taken before the yellow fever booster vaccination. The receptor was isolated from a man aged 18 to 35 who received the YFV17D yellow fever vaccine. CDR3 residues: CASSVGVATGPFGEQYF. CDR3 nucleotides: TGTGCCAGCAGCGTGGGAGTAGCGACAGGACCCTTTGGCGAGCAGTACTTC.